The 7 T cell receptor beta chains in this list originate from one sample, sequenced in a study of PD-1 blockade in mismatch repair-deficient tumors. Sequencing was performed with immunoSEQ multiplex PCR; in TCRdb, only in-frame clones are kept and a portion is missing. The table lists around 40,000 clones, 70% to 80% of them singletons. Here the sequenced sample was peripheral blood, taken 4 weeks after starting pembrolizumab. These receptors all stem from an adult with mismatch repair-deficient cancer.

The chain employs TRBV19 and TRBJ2-7, with 11 bases aligning to TRBD2. This CDR3 is built from 18 residues. CDR1 is LNHDA and CDR2 is SQIVND in the germline V gene (reference sequence). J was trimmed by 2 bases and V by 3 bases; bases with no gene match: 12. In DNA form, the CDR3 reads TGTGCCAGTAGTATCAGTGGTCCTGGTAGCGGGAGGGCCTACGAGCAGTACTTC. This gives the protein CASSISGPGSGRAYEQYF.

The CDR3 region is CASKNDILEQFF. In nucleotides, the CDR3 is TGTGCCAGCAAAAACGACATACTTGAGCAGTTCTTC. This sequence joins TRBV2 and TRBJ2-1; no clear D gene. V lost 7 bases to trimming and J lost 9 bases, with 13 bases between them. Germline CDR1 SNHLY, CDR2 FYNNEI. The CDR3 has 12 residues.

This chain joins TRBV10-3 and TRBJ1-1; D perhaps matches TRBD1 (6 bases). V lost 5 bases to trimming and J lost 1 base, with 14 bases between them. The germline V gene has CDR1 ENHRY and CDR2 SYGVKD. The CDR3 sequence is 15 residues long. The CDR3 here is CAISTAPRGNTEAFF. Written as DNA, the CDR3 is TGTGCCATCAGTACCGCTCCCAGGGGGAACACTGAAGCTTTCTTT.

The chain uses TRBV29-1 and TRBJ1-1; D unresolved. The V and J ends lost 5 bases and 0 bases respectively, with 10 bases between them. Germline CDR1 reads SQVTM; CDR2 reads ANQGSEA. CDR3 length: 13 amino acids. CDR3 residues: CSVSQAMNTEAFF. The DNA of the CDR3 is TGCAGCGTTTCTCAGGCAATGAACACTGAAGCTTTCTTT.

The gene calls are TRBV4-1 and TRBJ2-7, with 7 bases aligning to TRBD1. The length of the CDR3 is 16 residues. Trimming cost V 5 bases and J 1 base; bases outside gene matches: 11. Germline CDR1 reads MGHRA; CDR2 reads YSYEKL. CDR3 protein: CASSSPPGQKSYEQYF. CDR3 coding DNA: TGCGCCAGCAGCTCCCCACCGGGACAGAAATCCTACGAGCAGTACTTC.

The J gene is TRBJ2-1, the V gene TRBV19; D remains unclear. Trimming cost V 1 base and J 3 bases, with 1 base left between them. The germline V gene encodes CDR1 LNHDA and CDR2 SQIVND (reference sequence). CDR3 length equals 12 residues. CDR3 in amino acids: CASSIGYNEQFF. CDR3 nucleotide sequence: TGTGCCAGTAGTATAGGCTACAATGAGCAGTTCTTC.

The chain carries TRBV4-1 and TRBJ1-1; no firm D call. Between the trimmed V and J ends, which lost 4 bases and 4 bases, there was a span of 16 bases. Germline-derived CDR1 and CDR2 are MGHRA and YSYEKL. The CDR3 length is 15 residues. The CDR3 protein is CASSRNSPEPTEAFF. In DNA, the CDR3 is TGCGCCAGCAGCCGAAACTCTCCCGAGCCCACTGAAGCTTTCTTT.